Sequencing of this TCR beta chain was carried out in a study of beta chain features in type 1 diabetes. Worth noting for this clone: The antigen is not known.

CDR1 is SGHTA and CDR2 is FQGNSA in the germline V gene. V shed 0 bases and J shed 1 base, with 11 bases lying between them. CDR3 length: 16 amino acids. Investigators reverse transcribed all isolated RNA, so they sequenced expressed TCRB transcripts. Method: immunoSEQ multiplex PCR; TCRdb's copy keeps in-frame clones and lacks some. The table has some 220,000 clones, approximately 11% seen once; the top ten hold 1% to 1.5%. Broader study findings: Sequencing of cDNA might inflate the share of cells that strongly express TCR. Any HLA type influence on TCRB rearrangement was left unresolved here.

This sequence was found in a man younger than 30 in good health. The V and J genes are TRBV7-2 and TRBJ2-3; possibly TRBD1 for D (5 bases). Sequenced: central memory CD4+ T cells from blood. CDR3 nucleotides: TGTGCCAGCAGCTTAGCGACAGCAATAGGCACAGATACGCAGTATTTT. It codes for CASSLATAIGTDTQYF.